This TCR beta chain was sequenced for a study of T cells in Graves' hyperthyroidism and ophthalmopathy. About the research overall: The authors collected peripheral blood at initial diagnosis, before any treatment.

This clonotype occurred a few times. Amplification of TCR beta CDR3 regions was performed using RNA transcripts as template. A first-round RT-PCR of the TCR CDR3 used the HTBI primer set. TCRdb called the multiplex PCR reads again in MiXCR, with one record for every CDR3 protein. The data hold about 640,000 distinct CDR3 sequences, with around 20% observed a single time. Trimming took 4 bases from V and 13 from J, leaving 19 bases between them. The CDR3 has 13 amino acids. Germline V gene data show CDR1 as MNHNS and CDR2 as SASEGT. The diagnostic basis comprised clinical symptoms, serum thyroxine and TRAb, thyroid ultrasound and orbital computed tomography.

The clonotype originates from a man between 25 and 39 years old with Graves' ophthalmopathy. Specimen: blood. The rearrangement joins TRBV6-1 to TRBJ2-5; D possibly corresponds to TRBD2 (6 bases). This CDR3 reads CASSAPEGYVWYF. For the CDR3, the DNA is TGTGCCAGCAGTGCCCCGGAGGGTTACGTCTGGTACTTC.